What follows are 19 T cell receptor beta chains derived from one specimen sequenced in a study of early T cells in non-severe SARS-CoV-2 infection. Each CDR3 protein gets one entry after TCRdb re-called the 5' RACE reads with MiXCR. The sample holds 55,000 to 75,000 distinct CDR3 sequences; 9% to 10% are singletons and the top ten take about a sixth. The sequencing used whole blood, collected at baseline. The receptor source for this set is an adult who was a healthcare worker with PCR-confirmed SARS-CoV-2 infection or an uninfected control (not recorded which).

The rearrangement joins TRBV24-1 to TRBJ2-7; D is unclear. This CDR3 comprises 13 residues. Trimming cost V 5 bases and J 2 bases, with 9 bases left between them. The germline gives CDR1 KGHDR, CDR2 SFDVKD. In DNA, the CDR3 is TGTGCCACCAGTGGGCTGAATACCTACGAGCAGTACTTC. Protein product: CATSGLNTYEQYF.

The chain recombines TRBV5-5 with TRBJ1-1, with D uncertain. Germline V CDR1 and CDR2: SGHKS, YYEKEE (reference sequence). The CDR3 contains 13 residues. Trimming pared 5 bases from V and 1 base from J, leaving 9 bases between. This CDR3 is CASRSRGNTEAFF. The CDR3 nucleotides read TGTGCCAGCAGGTCTCGGGGGAACACTGAAGCTTTCTTT.

This clonotype was observed at least ten times. The rearrangement links TRBV20-1 to TRBJ1-2, with D hard to call. V lost 3 bases to trimming and J lost 2 bases, with 10 bases between them. Looked up from germline, CDR1 is DFQATT and CDR2 is SNEGSKA (reference sequence). The CDR3 is 13 residues long. The CDR3 sequence is CSASGSANYGYTF. As DNA, the CDR3 is TGCAGTGCTAGTGGCTCAGCGAACTATGGCTACACCTTC.

This clonotype showed up just a few times. The V call is TRBV7-9, the J call TRBJ2-6; D is undetermined. CDR1 and CDR2 from the germline V gene are SEHNR and FQNEAQ (reference sequence). The CDR3 totals 16 residues. The germline V and J ends were trimmed by 6 bases and 4 bases, with 16 bases remaining between them. The CDR3 reads CASSYTQRAGANVLTF. CDR3 DNA sequence: TGTGCCAGCAGTTACACACAACGGGCCGGGGCCAACGTCCTGACTTTC.

This clonotype was seen many times. This chain uses TRBV19 with TRBJ1-2; 7 bases line up with TRBD1. The germline V gene encodes CDR1 LNHDA and CDR2 SQIVND (reference sequence). The CDR3 is 17 amino acids. V shed 3 bases and J 3 bases; nucleotides not matched to a gene: 13. CDR3 sequence reads: CASSIRTGYPSYYGYTF. DNA for the CDR3: TGTGCCAGTAGTATTCGGACAGGCTACCCGAGCTACTATGGCTACACCTTC. Filled out from reference TRBV19 and TRBJ1-2, the complete variable domain reads DGGITQSPKYLFRKEGQNVTLSCEQNLNHDAMYWYRQDPGQGLRLIYYSQIVNDFQKGDIAEGYSVSREKKESFPLTVTSAQKNPTAFYLCASSIRTGYPSYYGYTFGSGTRLTVV.

The rearrangement links TRBV2 to TRBJ1-1; D remains unclear. The V gene lost 3 bases and the J gene lost 8 bases, with 16 bases spanning the gap. CDR1 is SNHLY, CDR2 FYNNEI, per germline. The length of the CDR3 is 14 residues. DNA for the CDR3: TGTGCCAGCAGTGAGAACCCACCTAACGCGGAAGCTTTCTTT. Amino acids: CASSENPPNAEAFF.

There are many counts of this clonotype. The V and J genes are TRBV7-9 and TRBJ1-1; D is unresolved. There are 13 residues in the CDR3. CDR1 is SEHNR and CDR2 is FQNEAQ in the germline V gene (reference sequence). The V and J ends lost 5 bases and 3 bases respectively, with 10 bases between them. The CDR3 DNA reads TGTGCCAGCAGCGCACTATGGGACACTGAAGCTTTCTTT. Translation gives CASSALWDTEAFF.

This clonotype was found many times. The rearrangement uses TRBV27 and TRBJ1-1, with TRBD1 identical over 8 bases. J lost 3 bases, V lost 2 bases, and 8 bases had no gene match. This CDR3 has 16 residues. Per germline, CDR1 MNHEY and CDR2 SMNVEV (reference sequence). The CDR3 loop reads CASSLLGQGFDTEAFF. In nucleotides, the CDR3 is TGTGCCAGCAGTTTACTAGGACAGGGTTTTGACACTGAAGCTTTCTTT.

This clonotype has ten or more counts. The rearrangement joins TRBV7-9 to TRBJ2-1; TRBD2 agrees at 12 bases. Germline V gene data show CDR1 as SEHNR and CDR2 as FQNEAQ (reference sequence). The V segment lost 5 bases and the J segment 7 bases; nucleotides outside the gene matches: 6. This CDR3 is built from 15 residues. CDR3 sequence reads: CASSALAGGSNEQFF. In DNA form, the CDR3 reads TGTGCCAGCAGCGCACTAGCGGGAGGTTCTAATGAGCAGTTCTTC. Combining the CDR3 with reference TRBV7-9 and TRBJ2-1 gives the whole variable domain DTGVSQNPRHKITKRGQNVTFRCDPISEHNRLYWYRQTLGQGPEFLTYFQNEAQLEKSRLLSDRFSAERPKGSFSTLEIQRTEQGDSAMYLCASSALAGGSNEQFFGPGTRLTVL.

The table lists this clonotype with many counts. This chain connects TRBV7-2 to TRBJ2-3; 10 nucleotides agree with TRBD1. The V gene end was trimmed by 5 bases and the J gene end by 0 bases; junction bases not matched to a gene: 5. CDR1 is SGHTA, CDR2 FQGNSA, per germline. The CDR3 totals 16 residues. The CDR3 region is CASSPDRGLSTDTQYF. The CDR3 DNA reads TGTGCCAGCAGCCCCGACAGGGGGCTGAGCACAGATACGCAGTATTTT.

Notes on this clonotype: A junction boundary mismatches the germline segment, possibly from a read error. The chain joins TRBV12-5 to TRBJ1-1; 7 bases agree with TRBD1. Looked up from germline, CDR1 is LGHNT and CDR2 is FRNRAP. The CDR3 runs to 14 residues. CDR3 bases: TGTGCTAGTGGGGCAGGACAGGCTCACACTGAAGTTTTCTTT. Its translation is CASGAGQAHTEVFF.

This chain uses TRBV20-1 with TRBJ2-5; 9 bases line up with TRBD2. The CDR3 is 13 amino acids. The germline gives CDR1 DFQATT, CDR2 SNEGSKA (reference sequence). The CDR3 nucleotides are TGCAGATTTTCGCGGGGGGGACTGGAGACCCAGTACTTC. It is translated as CRFSRGGLETQYF.

This clonotype was seen a handful of times. The chain is built from TRBV28 and TRBJ1-4, with D tentatively TRBD1 (6 bases). The CDR3 has 11 residues. Trimming took off 2 bases at V and 11 bases at J, with 6 bases between the two ends. Germline V gives CDR1 MDHEN, CDR2 SYDVKM. CDR3 residues: CASSLRGKLFF. CDR3 in DNA: TGTGCCAGCAGTTTAAGGGGGAAACTGTTTTTT.

This clonotype was seen more than once but under ten times. This chain connects TRBV4-2 to TRBJ1-1; D might be TRBD1 (5 bases). The CDR3 is 15 residues long. Germline CDR1 and CDR2: LGHNA and YNFKEQ. Trimming took 0 bases from V and 5 from J, leaving 13 bases between them. The CDR3 sequence: CASSQDYGGGTEAFF. CDR3 nucleotides: TGTGCCAGCAGCCAAGATTATGGGGGAGGTACTGAAGCTTTCTTT.

This clonotype has just a few counts. V gene TRBV10-2 combines with J gene TRBJ2-3, with 10 bases that match TRBD2. Trimming at V came to 2 bases and at J to 6 bases, leaving 14 bases not matched to a gene. CDR3 length: 18 residues. The germline V gene encodes CDR1 WSHSY and CDR2 SAAADI. CDR3 DNA: TGCGCCAGCAGTGAGGCGGGGACTAGCGCACGCCGTGTGGATACGCAGTATTTT. Its translation is CASSEAGTSARRVDTQYF.

This chain links TRBV5-5 with TRBJ1-5, with D possibly TRBD1 on 5 matching bases. The CDR3 has 14 residues. The germline CDR1 and CDR2 sequences are SGHKS and YYEKEE (reference sequence). The V end was cut by 1 base, the J end by 7 bases, with 12 bases between. CDR3 DNA sequence: TGTGCCAGCAGCTTGCAGGATAGGGGACAGCCCCAGCATTTT. This codes for CASSLQDRGQPQHF.

This clonotype was detected a few times. The V and J genes are TRBV12-5 and TRBJ2-2, with TRBD1 matching 7 bases. After removal of 3 bases from V and 1 base from J, the junction contained 5 bases not matched to a gene. CDR3 length: 16 amino acids. From germline, CDR1 is LGHNT and CDR2 FRNRAP. The CDR3 region is CASGFATGVNTGELFF. DNA of the CDR3: TGTGCTAGTGGTTTTGCCACAGGGGTGAACACCGGGGAGCTGTTTTTT. The variable domain in full, completed from reference TRBV12-5 and TRBJ2-2, reads DARVTQTPRHKVTEMGQEVTMRCQPILGHNTVFWYRQTMMQGLELLAYFRNRAPLDDSGMPKDRFSAEMPDATLATLKIQPSEPRDSAVYFCASGFATGVNTGELFFGEGSRLTVL.

In its sample, this clonotype was seen many times. The chain links TRBV19 to TRBJ1-5; weak D call: TRBD1 (6 bases). The germline V and J ends were trimmed by 5 bases and 4 bases, with 9 bases remaining between them. The CDR3 covers 13 residues. Germline CDR1 is LNHDA and CDR2 is SQIVND (reference sequence). The CDR3 sequence is CASSLGQNQPQHF. Here the CDR3 DNA reads TGTGCCAGTAGTTTGGGACAAAATCAGCCCCAGCATTTT.

This clonotype was observed a handful of times. The DNA of the CDR3 is TGTGCCAGCAGCTCCCAAACAGGGGGCGCGAACTATGGCTACACCTTC. This translates into CASSSQTGGANYGYTF. The chain uses TRBV9 and TRBJ1-2, with 9 bases that match TRBD1. There are 16 residues in the CDR3. Germline V gene sequence: CDR1 SGDLS, CDR2 YYNGEE. The ends lost 4 bases at V and 2 bases at J; junction bases unmatched: 9.